This entry features one T cell receptor beta chain sequence. Its antigen target is currently unknown. The record has no base qualities; no much larger clone is one base away. The CDR3 regions of human TCRbeta chains were analyzed by immunosequencing. Concerning the study's data processing: TCRs in the repertoires were compared against a reference library of SARS-CoV-2-specific TCRs that had been generated with the MIRA antigen-specificity platform. Breadth was defined as the fraction of unique TCRs that were SARS-CoV-2-associated. Depth was defined as the fraction of total T cells that were SARS-CoV-2-associated. Using the MIRA data, each spike-specific TCR was mapped to the spike region that the TCR reacts to and placed in a CD4 or CD8 class. Log10-transformed breadth and depth values were compared by one-way ANOVA with Sidak's multiple comparisons tests. Drawn from immuneACCESS, this table holds only the in-frame rearrangements with V and J called that TCRdb kept. Clones are partly lost; checked studies trace under half to an unresolved V gene and leave the rest unexplained. From that table come the V and J calls and clone size; the DNA was used to work out D and trimming. Here the sample has around 84,000 clones; roughly 86% occur a single time. The ten largest clones take up approximately 5.5% of the sample.

This entry is derived from a study of T cell responses to AZD1222 COVID-19 vaccine (dated by TCRdb to the early 2020s). With regard to the full study: AZD1222 recipients with second doses at about 4 weeks or about 12 weeks were pooled, because spike-specific TCR depth and breadth did not differ between schedules. TCR sequencing was performed for 233 trial participants, of whom 207 were given two doses of AZD1222 and about 25 were given two doses of MenACWY control vaccine. Trial participants were enrolled by age into subgroups of 18-55, 56-69 and 70-plus years, and about 150, 27 and 61 TCR-sequenced participants, respectively, were included in these subgroups. General conclusions and limits of the study: Epitopes outside the regions mutated in the B.1.351 and B.1.1.7 variants were reportedly recognized by nearly half of the unique spike-specific TCRs. Participants were mostly white British and included more females than males, and it was suggested by the authors that clonal diversity may have been underestimated. No day 14 peak-response samples were available, so repertoires were characterized only after the peak T cell response. The whole spike protein was spanned by vaccine-associated CD4 TCRs, and dominant responses were seen in regions 160-218 and 743-854. A significant rise in spike-specific TCR breadth and depth was observed after two AZD1222 doses relative to day 0 and relative to MenACWY recipients. The 56-69-year group was small, and its depth increase did not reach significance, likely because of low power. Conclusions about previously exposed vaccinees are limited because only a handful of AZD1222 recipients were SARS-CoV-2 seropositive at baseline.

The time point label here, explained by the study, means: baseline before first vaccination. Samples from vaccinated people were obtained from the UK trials COV001 and COV002, which included a single-blind randomized controlled phase 2/3 trial of AZD1222 (ChAdOx1 nCoV-19) in healthy adults. For TCRbeta chain sequencing, PBMC samples from trial participants were taken at day 0 and at day 28 after the second dose. V drops 6 bases and J drops 0 bases, leaving 9 bases in between. The CDR3 runs 13 residues from the cysteine to the phenylalanine. Kept here is only the CDR3 DNA, which spans 39 bases and is read in frame from base 1. The germline V gene (reference sequence) yields LNHDA for CDR1 and SQIVND for CDR2.

This TCR was recovered from an adult in good health. Here the chain combines TRBV19 and TRBJ2-7; the D segment could be TRBD1, given 5 matching bases. This specimen was peripheral blood, taken on day 0 of AZD1222 vaccination. The DNA is as follows: TGTGCCAGTAGCGCAGGGCCCTCCTACGAGCAGTACTTC. Its protein reads: CASSAGPSYEQYF.